These T cell receptor beta chains were read from a single sample in a study of OX40 agonist ivuxolimab in advanced cancers. Generated by immunoSEQ multiplex PCR, the TCRdb table keeps only in-frame clones and is missing some. The sample has fewer than 85,000 clones; about 93% are singletons. Sequencing used CD4+ or CD8+ T cells sorted from blood, obtained in a trial of the OX40 agonist ivuxolimab. These receptors all stem from an adult with an advanced solid tumor such as melanoma, head and neck, liver or kidney cancer. CDR3s include the opening cysteine and the closing phenylalanine or tryptophan. Each record gives: CDR3 DNA, CDR3 protein, V gene, J gene, clone size, D gene. A D gene is named only where the DNA matches it firmly. The size field is filled for only some rows; it gives once, few, many or a size class.

TGCGCCAGCAGCTTCGCCCCGGGGGCCTACAATGAGCAGTTCTTC	CASSFAPGAYNEQFF	TRBV5-1	TRBJ2-1	NA	NA
TGTGCCAGCAGCTTAACAGGGAAGAACACTGAAGCTTTCTTT	CASSLTGKNTEAFF	TRBV7-9	TRBJ1-1	NA	NA
TGTGCCTGGCATGTGACAGGGACTAGTGGCTACACCTTC	CAWHVTGTSGYTF	TRBV30	TRBJ1-2	few	TRBD1
TGTGCCAGCAGCTTAGCACCTTGGGAAAAACTGTTTTTT	CASSLAPWEKLFF	TRBV7-2	TRBJ1-4	NA	NA
TGCGCCAGCAGCTTGGGCCACTCTCCTTATGGCTACACCTTC	CASSLGHSPYGYTF	TRBV5-1	TRBJ1-2	NA	NA
TGTGCCAGCAGCTTACAGGGGGCTGCCGGGGAGCTGTTTTTT	CASSLQGAAGELFF	TRBV7-2	TRBJ2-2	NA	TRBD1
TGTGCCAGCACCCTTTTGGCAGGGACCTACGAGCAGTACTTC	CASTLLAGTYEQYF	TRBV11-2	TRBJ2-7	NA	NA
TGTGCCAGCAGCTTTAACTGGAGGGGTGGGGAGACCCAGTACTTC	CASSFNWRGGETQYF	TRBV11-2	TRBJ2-5	NA	NA
TGTGCCAGCAGCTCCTTGGCGGGGGGAGCCTACGAGCAGTACTTC	CASSSLAGGAYEQYF	TRBV7-2	TRBJ2-7	NA	TRBD2
TGTGCCAGCAGTGAGACGCTTGGAGGGGAAAAACTGTTTTTT	CASSETLGGEKLFF	TRBV2	TRBJ1-4	NA	NA
TGTGCCAGCAGTTACCTCCTCGCGAGCCACGAGCAGTACTTC	CASSYLLASHEQYF	TRBV6-6	TRBJ2-7	NA	NA
TGTGCCAGCAGCTTGTTTGGCTCAGATACGCAGTATTTT	CASSLFGSDTQYF	TRBV5-5	TRBJ2-3	NA	NA
TGTGCCATCAGCGGGGGGGGCGCAGATGGCTACACCTTC	CAISGGGADGYTF	TRBV10-3	TRBJ1-2	NA	NA
TGTGCCAGTAGTAGGGGGACAGGCCCATCGGGACAGCCCCAGCATTTT	CASSRGTGPSGQPQHF	TRBV19	TRBJ1-5	NA	TRBD1
TGCGCCAGCAGCCAGATTTTAGCGGGAGTAACAGAGTTCTTC	CASSQILAGVTEFF	TRBV4-1	TRBJ2-1	once	TRBD2
TGTGCCAGCAGCTTTCGGGCATATAACATTCAGTACTTC	CASSFRAYNIQYF	TRBV13	TRBJ2-4	NA	NA
TGTGCCAGCACCCTCGACAGGGGGGGAAACACCATATATTTT	CASTLDRGGNTIYF	TRBV2	TRBJ1-3	NA	TRBD1
TGTGCCAGTAGTTCAGGGCAACCTAATTCACCCCTCCACTTT	CASSSGQPNSPLHF	TRBV19	TRBJ1-6	NA	NA
TGTGCCATCAGTGAGGAGACAGCCAACGGCTACACCTTC	CAISEETANGYTF	TRBV10-3	TRBJ1-2	NA	NA
TGCGCCAGCAGCCCCCAGCGGGGGGTACATCAAGAGACCCAGTACTTC	CASSPQRGVHQETQYF	TRBV4-1	TRBJ2-5	once	TRBD2
TGTGCCAGCAGTCCCGCTCGGGTGGGAGGGTTCACAGATACGCAGTATTTT	CASSPARVGGFTDTQYF	TRBV28	TRBJ2-3	NA	TRBD2
TGTGCCAGCCGCCTAGGACTAGCGGGAGTTAATGAGCAGTTCTTC	CASRLGLAGVNEQFF	TRBV28	TRBJ2-1	NA	TRBD2
TGTGCCAGCAGGTCCTCCTTGAGGAGTGACTATGGCTACACCTTC	CASRSSLRSDYGYTF	TRBV6-5	TRBJ1-2	NA	NA
TGTGCCAGCAGCACAGGGGGCGCCTCCTACGAGCAGTACTTC	CASSTGGASYEQYF	TRBV11-3	TRBJ2-7	NA	TRBD1
TGTGCCTGGAACGCAGAGATCGGGGAGCTGTTTTTT	CAWNAEIGELFF	TRBV30	TRBJ2-2	NA	NA
TGTGCCAGCAGTGTTGTTCGGGACAGCCGGGGAGGTGGCTACGAGCAGTACTTC	CASSVVRDSRGGGYEQYF	TRBV25-1	TRBJ2-7	NA	NA
TGTGCCAGCACCCCGGGTCCCGGTGGTAGCGGGAGGGCCGTGGATGAGCAGTTCTTC	CASTPGPGGSGRAVDEQFF	TRBV7-8	TRBJ2-1	NA	TRBD2
TGCGCCAGCAGGGGAATGAACACTGAAGCTTTCTTT	CASRGMNTEAFF	TRBV10-2	TRBJ1-1	few	NA
TGTGCTAGTGGTTTGCGGGGATATGGCTACACCTTC	CASGLRGYGYTF	TRBV12-5	TRBJ1-2	NA	NA
TGTGCCAGCAGCCCCCCAGCGGCCCTCACAGATACGCAGTATTTT	CASSPPAALTDTQYF	TRBV9	TRBJ2-3	NA	NA
TGTGCCAGCATGGATTCGAGCGGGGACCCGGGGAGCTCCTACAATGAGCAGTTCTTC	CASMDSSGDPGSSYNEQFF	TRBV21-1	TRBJ2-1	NA	NA
TGTGCCACCGAGGAAAGCGGTACATTGGACCCTGAAGCTTTCTTT	CATEESGTLDPEAFF	TRBV28	TRBJ1-1	NA	NA
TGTGCCAGTAGTGCCTGGGACGGAACTTTTGAAGCTTTCTTT	CASSAWDGTFEAFF	TRBV19	TRBJ1-1	NA	NA
TGTGCCAGCAGCTTTGGAGGGGGAGCAGAGACCCAGTACTTC	CASSFGGGAETQYF	TRBV28	TRBJ2-5	NA	NA
TGTGCCAGCAGCTTGGCGGGGGGAAGGGAGACCCAGTACTTC	CASSLAGGRETQYF	TRBV11-3	TRBJ2-5	NA	TRBD2
TGTGCCAGCAGCGTAAGACAGGGGGGCTCTGGGGCCAACGTCCTGACTTTC	CASSVRQGGSGANVLTF	TRBV9	TRBJ2-6	NA	TRBD1
TGTGCCAGCAGTTTATGGGGGGGAGGGTACAATGAGCAGTTCTTC	CASSLWGGGYNEQFF	TRBV27	TRBJ2-1	NA	TRBD2